The 11 T cell receptor beta chains below were found in one sample sequenced in a study of blood T cell repertoires in COVID-19. Repertoires were generated with immunoSEQ multiplex PCR, while TCRdb's copy carries only in-frame clones and drops some. The sample carries more than 45,000 clones, around nine tenths recorded once. Sequences were obtained from peripheral blood. These receptors all come from a human donor in a cohort sampled during active COVID-19.

For this clone: Within the sample, other DNA sequences also encode this same CDR3. The rearrangement uses TRBV19 and TRBJ1-1; D possibly corresponds to TRBD1 (5 bases). The CDR3 runs 13 residues. CDR1 is LNHDA, CDR2 SQIVND, per germline (reference sequence). V shed 5 bases and J shed 6 bases, with 13 bases lying between them. The CDR3 protein is CASSATTGAEAFF. DNA of the CDR3: TGTGCCAGTAGTGCAACTACAGGAGCTGAAGCTTTCTTT.

The chain uses TRBV2 and TRBJ2-1, with 8 bases that match TRBD2. The CDR3 has 17 amino acids. Germline V lookup: CDR1 SNHLY, CDR2 FYNNEI. With 8 bases clipped from V and 0 bases from J, the junction kept 12 bases outside the gene matches. The CDR3 reads CASQNLRGTSSYNEQFF. CDR3 DNA sequence: TGTGCCAGCCAGAATCTCCGGGGGACTAGCTCCTACAATGAGCAGTTCTTC.

This clone was picked up a small number of times. V gene TRBV7-2 combines with J gene TRBJ2-3; D is uncertain. There are 12 residues in the CDR3. Germline loops: CDR1 SGHTA, CDR2 FQGNSA. The V end was cut by 7 bases, the J end by 2 bases, with 7 bases between. CDR3 coding DNA: TGTGCCAGCACGGCGGTCACAGATACGCAGTATTTT. Amino acid sequence: CASTAVTDTQYF.

The rearrangement joins TRBV7-9 to TRBJ2-3; 9 bases are a match to TRBD1. CDR1 is SEHNR and CDR2 is FQNEAQ in the germline V gene (reference sequence). The CDR3 is 15 residues long. Trimming cost V 2 bases and J 4 bases; bases outside gene matches: 4. CDR3 coding DNA: TGTGCCAGCAGCTTAACAGGGGGCGGGGCAGATACGCAGTATTTT. It yields the protein CASSLTGGGADTQYF.

This chain uses TRBV2 with TRBJ1-2, with D hard to call. V was shortened by 1 base and J by 4 bases, with 13 bases between the two germline ends. Germline V gene data show CDR1 as SNHLY and CDR2 as FYNNEI. CDR3 size: 15 residues. DNA for the CDR3: TGTGCCAGCAGTGAAGAGGCAGCGGGCCCCTATGGCTACACCTTC. This translates into CASSEEAAGPYGYTF.

The rearrangement links TRBV11-2 to TRBJ2-1; weak D call: TRBD2 (6 bases). The CDR3 contains 16 residues. From germline, CDR1 is SGHAT and CDR2 FQNNGV. V lost 1 base to trimming and J lost 9 bases, with 19 bases between them. CDR3 residues: CASSLGNRARGAEQFF. CDR3 nucleotides: TGTGCCAGCAGCTTAGGGAACCGAGCCCGCGGGGCTGAGCAGTTCTTC.

The J gene is TRBJ1-1, the V gene TRBV12-3 or TRBV12-4; D uncertain. The CDR3 extends over 13 amino acids. V lost 7 bases and J lost 1, with 10 bases in between. The CDR3, as DNA: TGTGCCAGCACCCTGAGGGCGAACACTGAAGCTTTCTTT. It yields the protein CASTLRANTEAFF.

J is TRBJ2-5 and V is TRBV18; D might be TRBD2 (5 bases). Looked up from germline, CDR1 is KGHSH and CDR2 is LQKENI. This CDR3 contains 13 residues. The ends were cut back, 1 base at V and 5 bases at J, with 8 bases in the middle. CDR3 sequence: CASSPHSGETQYF. The CDR3 bases are TGTGCCAGCTCACCACACTCGGGGGAGACCCAGTACTTC.

The DNA for the CDR3 is TGTGCCAGCAGCGTAGGAGAGGGTAGTTATGTCTCAGATACGCAGTATTTT. Translation gives CASSVGEGSYVSDTQYF. V gene TRBV9 combines with J gene TRBJ2-3; D may be TRBD2 (5 bases). Germline V gives CDR1 SGDLS, CDR2 YYNGEE. Trimming removed 0 bases at V and 4 bases at J, with 18 bases between. The CDR3 totals 17 residues.

Only one count was recorded for this clone. The chain links TRBV5-6 to TRBJ2-7, with 8 bases identical to TRBD1. The junction had 12 bases not matched to a gene; V was cut back by 7 bases and J by 6 bases. The CDR3 runs to 14 residues. Germline CDR1 reads SGHDT; CDR2 reads YYEEEE. The CDR3 loop is CASRGISGGFEQYV. The CDR3 DNA reads as TGTGCCAGCCGGGGGATCTCAGGGGGCTTCGAGCAGTACGTC.

The chain joins TRBV6-5 to TRBJ2-1; TRBD2 aligns across 11 bases. Germline loops: CDR1 MNHEY, CDR2 SVGAGI. The CDR3 extends over 15 amino acids. V lost 5 bases to trimming and J lost 6 bases; unmatched junction nucleotides: 6. CDR3 sequence (DNA): TGTGCCAGCAGTACCACTAGCGGGAGCGCCAATGAGCAGTTCTTC. Its protein is CASSTTSGSANEQFF.